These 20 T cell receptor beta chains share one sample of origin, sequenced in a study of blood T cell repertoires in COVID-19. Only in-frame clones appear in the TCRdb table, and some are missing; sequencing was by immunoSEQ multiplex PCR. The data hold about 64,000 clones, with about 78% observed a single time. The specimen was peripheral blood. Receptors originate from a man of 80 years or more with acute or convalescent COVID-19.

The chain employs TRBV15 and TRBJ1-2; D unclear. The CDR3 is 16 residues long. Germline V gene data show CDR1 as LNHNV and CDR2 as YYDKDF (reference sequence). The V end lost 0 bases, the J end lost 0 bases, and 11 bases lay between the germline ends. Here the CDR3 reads CATSRDAAEANYGYTF. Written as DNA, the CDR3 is TGTGCCACCAGCAGAGATGCGGCGGAAGCTAACTATGGCTACACCTTC.

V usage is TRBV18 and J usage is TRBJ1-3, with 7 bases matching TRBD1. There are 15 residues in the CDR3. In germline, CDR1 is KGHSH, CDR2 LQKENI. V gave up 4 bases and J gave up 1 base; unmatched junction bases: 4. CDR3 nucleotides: TGTGCCAGCTCACAGGGGGCCGCGTCTGGAAACACCATATATTTT. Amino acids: CASSQGAASGNTIYF.

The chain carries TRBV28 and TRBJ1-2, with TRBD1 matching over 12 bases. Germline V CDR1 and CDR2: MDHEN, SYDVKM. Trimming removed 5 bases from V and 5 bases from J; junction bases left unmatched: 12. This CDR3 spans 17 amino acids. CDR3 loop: CASSPPGQGAELYGYTF. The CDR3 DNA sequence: TGTGCCAGCAGTCCGCCGGGACAGGGGGCTGAACTTTATGGCTACACCTTC.

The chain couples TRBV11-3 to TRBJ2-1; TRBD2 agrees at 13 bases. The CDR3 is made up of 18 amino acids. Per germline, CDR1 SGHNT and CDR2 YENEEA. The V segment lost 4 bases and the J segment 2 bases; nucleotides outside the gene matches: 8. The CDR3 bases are TGTGCCAGCAGCTCCGGGACTAGCGGGGAACCTACCTACAATGAGCAGTTCTTC. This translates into CASSSGTSGEPTYNEQFF.

CDR3 DNA sequence: TGTGCTAGTGTGCCGGGACAGGGCTACAATGAGCAGTTCTTC. It specifies CASVPGQGYNEQFF. J is TRBJ2-1 and V is TRBV12-5, with 9 bases identical to TRBD1. With V trimmed by 7 bases and J by 3 bases, 4 bases remained unmatched. The length of the CDR3 is 14 residues. Per germline, CDR1 LGHNT and CDR2 FRNRAP.

The CDR3 protein is CASSSQITDTQYF. CDR3 nucleotides: TGTGCCAGCAGCTCACAGATCACAGATACGCAGTATTTT. This chain links TRBV5-6 with TRBJ2-3; D gene uncertain. From germline, CDR1 is SGHDT and CDR2 YYEEEE. V dropped 3 bases and J dropped 2 bases, with 7 bases sitting between them. The length of the CDR3 is 13 residues.

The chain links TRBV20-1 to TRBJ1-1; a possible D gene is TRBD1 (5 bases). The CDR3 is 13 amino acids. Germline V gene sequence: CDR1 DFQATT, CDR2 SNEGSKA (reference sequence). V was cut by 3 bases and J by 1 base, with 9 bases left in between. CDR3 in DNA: TGCAGTGCTAGTTCAGGGCGGAACACTGAAGCTTTCTTT. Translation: CSASSGRNTEAFF.

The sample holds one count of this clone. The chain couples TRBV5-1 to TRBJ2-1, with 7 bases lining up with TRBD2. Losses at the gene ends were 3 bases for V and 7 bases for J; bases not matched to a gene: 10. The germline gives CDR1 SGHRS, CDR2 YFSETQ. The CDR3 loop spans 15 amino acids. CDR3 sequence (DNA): TGCGCCAGCAGCTCTAGCGGCATTACGGGGAATGAGCAGTTCTTC. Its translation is CASSSSGITGNEQFF.

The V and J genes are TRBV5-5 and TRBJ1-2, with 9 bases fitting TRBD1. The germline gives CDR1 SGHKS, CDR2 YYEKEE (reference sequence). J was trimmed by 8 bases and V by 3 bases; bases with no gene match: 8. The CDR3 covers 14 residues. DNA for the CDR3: TGTGCCAGCAGCTATCCCGGGACAGGGAAAGGCTACACCTTC. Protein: CASSYPGTGKGYTF.

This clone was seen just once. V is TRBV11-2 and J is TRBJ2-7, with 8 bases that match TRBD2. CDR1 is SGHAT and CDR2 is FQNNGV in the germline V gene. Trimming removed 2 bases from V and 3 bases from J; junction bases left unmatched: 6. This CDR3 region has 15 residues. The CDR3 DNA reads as TGTGCCAGCAGCTTATCTGGCGGGGGGATCTACGAGCAGTACTTC. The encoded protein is CASSLSGGGIYEQYF. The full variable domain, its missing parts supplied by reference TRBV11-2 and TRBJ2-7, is EAGVAQSPRYKIIEKRQSVAFWCNPISGHATLYWYQQILGQGPKLLIQFQNNGVVDDSQLPKDRFSAERLKGVDSTLKIQPAKLEDSAVYLCASSLSGGGIYEQYFGPGTRLTVT.

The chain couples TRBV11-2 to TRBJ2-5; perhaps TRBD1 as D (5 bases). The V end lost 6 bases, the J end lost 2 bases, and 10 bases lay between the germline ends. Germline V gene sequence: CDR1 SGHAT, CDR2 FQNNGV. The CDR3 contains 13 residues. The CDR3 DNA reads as TGTGCCAGCAGGAGGACACTTCAAGAGACCCAGTACTTC. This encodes CASRRTLQETQYF. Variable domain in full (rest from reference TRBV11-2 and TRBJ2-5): EAGVAQSPRYKIIEKRQSVAFWCNPISGHATLYWYQQILGQGPKLLIQFQNNGVVDDSQLPKDRFSAERLKGVDSTLKIQPAKLEDSAVYLCASRRTLQETQYFGPGTRLLVL.

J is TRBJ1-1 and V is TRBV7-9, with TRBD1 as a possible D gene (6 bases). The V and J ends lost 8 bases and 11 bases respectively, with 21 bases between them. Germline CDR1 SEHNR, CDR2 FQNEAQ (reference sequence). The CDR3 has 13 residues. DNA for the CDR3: TGTGCCAGCTTTCAAGAGGGGGAGAGGTTGGCTTTCTTT. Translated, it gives CASFQEGERLAFF. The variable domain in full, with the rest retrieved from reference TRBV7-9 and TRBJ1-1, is DTGVSQNPRHKITKRGQNVTFRCDPISEHNRLYWYRQTLGQGPEFLTYFQNEAQLEKSRLLSDRFSAERPKGSFSTLEIQRTEQGDSAMYLCASFQEGERLAFFGQGTRLTVV.

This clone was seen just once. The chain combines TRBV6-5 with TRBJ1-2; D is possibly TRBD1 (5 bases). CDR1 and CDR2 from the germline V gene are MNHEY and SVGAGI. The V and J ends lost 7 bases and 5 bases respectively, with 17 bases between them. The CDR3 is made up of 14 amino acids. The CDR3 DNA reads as TGTGCCAGCATTCAAAGGGGCAGGGAATATGGCTACACCTTC. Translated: CASIQRGREYGYTF.

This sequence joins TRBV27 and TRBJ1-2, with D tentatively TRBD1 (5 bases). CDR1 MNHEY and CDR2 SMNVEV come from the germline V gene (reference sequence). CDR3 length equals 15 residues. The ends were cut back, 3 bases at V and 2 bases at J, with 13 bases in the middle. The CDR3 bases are TGTGCCAGCAGTTTCTCTTGGGGCGCCAACTATGGCTACACCTTC. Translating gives CASSFSWGANYGYTF.

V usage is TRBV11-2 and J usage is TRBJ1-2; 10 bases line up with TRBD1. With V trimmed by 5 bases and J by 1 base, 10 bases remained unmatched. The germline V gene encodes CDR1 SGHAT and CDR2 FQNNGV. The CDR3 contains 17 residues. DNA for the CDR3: TGTGCCAGCAGCCTCGGTGGGGGGACAGGGGATAACTATGGCTACACCTTC. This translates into CASSLGGGTGDNYGYTF.

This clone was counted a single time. CDR3 bases: TGTGCCAGCAGCCCCCGGCAGGGAGGGTATTCACCCCTCCACTTT. This sequence encodes CASSPRQGGYSPLHF. The chain combines TRBV5-6 with TRBJ1-6, with D possibly being TRBD1 (5 bases). Germline V gene data show CDR1 as SGHDT and CDR2 as YYEEEE. The CDR3 is made up of 15 amino acids. Between the trimmed V and J ends, which lost 4 bases and 8 bases, there was a span of 16 bases. Full variable domain (remainder filled in from reference TRBV5-6 and TRBJ1-6): DAGVTQSPTHLIKTRGQQVTLRCSPKSGHDTVSWYQQALGQGPQFIFQYYEEEERQRGNFPDRFSGHQFPNYSSELNVNALLLGDSALYLCASSPRQGGYSPLHFGNGTRLTVT.

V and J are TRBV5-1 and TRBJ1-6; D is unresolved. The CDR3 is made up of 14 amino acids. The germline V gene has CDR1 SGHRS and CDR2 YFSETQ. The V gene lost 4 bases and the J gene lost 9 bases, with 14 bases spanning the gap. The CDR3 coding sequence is TGCGCCAGCAGCCCGAATGTTGAGCGTTCACCCCTCCACTTT. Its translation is CASSPNVERSPLHF.

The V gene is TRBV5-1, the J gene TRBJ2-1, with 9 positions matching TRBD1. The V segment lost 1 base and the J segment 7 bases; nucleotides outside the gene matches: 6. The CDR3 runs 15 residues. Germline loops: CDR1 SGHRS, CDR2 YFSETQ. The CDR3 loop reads CASSLLGTGTNEQFF. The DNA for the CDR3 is TGCGCCAGCAGCTTGCTGGGGACAGGGACGAATGAGCAGTTCTTC.

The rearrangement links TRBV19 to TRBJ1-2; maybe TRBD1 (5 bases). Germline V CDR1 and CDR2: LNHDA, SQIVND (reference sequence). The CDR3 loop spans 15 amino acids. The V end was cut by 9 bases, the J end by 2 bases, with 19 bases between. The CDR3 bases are TGTGCCAGCCTGAATATAGGGGAAGGGAACTATGGCTACACCTTC. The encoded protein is CASLNIGEGNYGYTF.

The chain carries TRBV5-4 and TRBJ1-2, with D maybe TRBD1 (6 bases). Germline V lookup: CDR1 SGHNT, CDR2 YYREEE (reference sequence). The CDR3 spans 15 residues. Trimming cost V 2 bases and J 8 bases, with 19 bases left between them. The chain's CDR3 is CASSFSSGAGRGYTF. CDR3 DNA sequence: TGTGCCAGCAGCTTTAGCTCAGGGGCAGGACGCGGCTACACCTTC.